One sample yielded the 30 T cell receptor beta chains listed below, sequenced in a study of T cell responses to AZD1222 COVID-19 vaccine. TCRdb keeps only in-frame clones here, not all; method: immunoSEQ multiplex PCR. The table lists about 120,000 clones, less than 95% of them singletons. Sequences were derived from peripheral blood, sampled on day 0 of AZD1222 vaccination. The receptors were sampled from an adult in good health.

The chain carries TRBV6-5 and TRBJ2-1; D may match TRBD1 or TRBD2 (5 bases each). V shed 7 bases and J shed 5 bases, with 15 bases lying between them. Germline values: CDR1 MNHEY, CDR2 SVGAGI. This CDR3 is 14 amino acids long. This CDR3 reads CASTSGPENNEQFF. In DNA, the CDR3 is TGTGCCAGCACCTCGGGACCCGAAAACAATGAGCAGTTCTTC.

The rearrangement joins TRBV2 to TRBJ1-4; D unresolved. From germline, CDR1 is SNHLY and CDR2 FYNNEI. Trimming took 7 bases from V and 5 from J, leaving 14 bases between them. The CDR3 covers 14 residues. The CDR3 nucleotides read TGTGCCAGCACCCGGGTGAACGGCAATGAAAAACTGTTTTTT. Protein sequence: CASTRVNGNEKLFF.

The chain uses TRBV20-1 and TRBJ1-5; 9 bases agree with TRBD1. V lost 3 bases and J lost 4; bases outside the gene matches: 10. Germline V lookup: CDR1 DFQATT, CDR2 SNEGSKA (reference sequence). The CDR3 covers 16 residues. The CDR3 here is CSASPEGQGLNQPQHF. DNA of the CDR3: TGCAGTGCTAGTCCGGAGGGACAGGGTCTTAATCAGCCCCAGCATTTT.

The rearrangement joins TRBV5-1 to TRBJ1-1, with a possible D match to TRBD1 (6 bases). The CDR3 contains 15 residues. V dropped 4 bases and J dropped 3 bases, with 16 bases sitting between them. CDR1 and CDR2 (germline): SGHRS, YFSETQ. The CDR3 protein is CASSLTPGAYTEAFF. The CDR3, as DNA: TGCGCCAGCAGCCTGACTCCAGGGGCATACACTGAAGCTTTCTTT.

The chain employs TRBV6-1 and TRBJ2-3; no reliable D call. This CDR3 is built from 15 residues. Germline-derived CDR1 and CDR2 are MNHNS and SASEGT. The ends were cut back, 2 bases at V and 1 base at J, with 10 bases in the middle. The CDR3 DNA reads TGTGCCAGCAGTGAATCGGCAAAAGGCACAGATACGCAGTATTTT. Protein: CASSESAKGTDTQYF.

This chain connects TRBV7-9 to TRBJ2-2; TRBD2 is a possible D gene (5 bases). The germline V gene encodes CDR1 SEHNR and CDR2 FQNEAQ (reference sequence). V shed 1 base and J shed 5 bases, with 17 bases lying between them. CDR3 length equals 17 residues. This CDR3 is CASSLGRLEGTTGELFF. In nucleotides, the CDR3 is TGTGCCAGCAGCTTAGGACGTCTAGAGGGTACTACCGGGGAGCTGTTTTTT.

The J gene is TRBJ1-1, the V gene TRBV2; D not certain. The CDR3 runs 13 residues. V was trimmed by 6 bases and J by 4 bases, leaving 12 bases between them. The V gene's germline CDR1 is SNHLY and CDR2 FYNNEI. CDR3 DNA sequence: TGTGCCAGCAGACGTGGGGTTCGCACTGAAGCTTTCTTT. As protein: CASRRGVRTEAFF.

The rearrangement joins TRBV5-1 to TRBJ2-5; either TRBD1 or TRBD2 may fit D (5 bases each). The V gene's germline CDR1 is SGHRS and CDR2 YFSETQ. CDR3 length equals 14 residues. The V and J ends lost 1 base and 5 bases respectively, with 12 bases between them. The CDR3 reads CASSLWGEGETQYF. The CDR3 DNA sequence: TGCGCCAGCAGCTTGTGGGGTGAGGGGGAGACCCAGTACTTC.

The V gene is TRBV27, the J gene TRBJ2-2, with TRBD1 identical over 8 bases. CDR3 length: 14 amino acids. Germline V gene lookup returns CDR1 MNHEY and CDR2 SMNVEV (reference sequence). V shed 10 bases and J 7 bases; nucleotides not matched to a gene: 11. CDR3 sequence reads: CATSRTGYGGELFF. The CDR3 DNA is TGTGCCACCTCCCGGACAGGGTACGGCGGGGAGCTGTTTTTT.

The V and J genes are TRBV18 and TRBJ2-2; D may be TRBD2 (5 bases). The CDR3 covers 14 residues. The V gene's germline CDR1 is KGHSH and CDR2 LQKENI. V lost 2 bases to trimming and J lost 4 bases, with 8 bases between them. The DNA of the CDR3 is TGTGCCAGCTCACCAGCGGCGGGCACCGGGGAGCTGTTTTTT. Residues: CASSPAAGTGELFF. Full variable domain (outside the CDR3, taken from reference TRBV18 and TRBJ2-2): NAGVMQNPRHLVRRRGQEARLRCSPMKGHSHVYWYRQLPEEGLKFMVYLQKENIIDESGMPKERFSAEFPKEGPSILRIQQVVRGDSAAYFCASSPAAGTGELFFGEGSRLTVL.

This clone was detected only once. The rearrangement joins TRBV19 to TRBJ2-1; TRBD2 matches 10 bases. V shed 7 bases and J 10 bases; nucleotides not matched to a gene: 25. Germline lookup yields CDR1 LNHDA and CDR2 SQIVND (reference sequence). This CDR3 is 19 amino acids long. The chain's CDR3 is CASTGSRASGSSYGAEQFF. The CDR3 nucleotides are TGTGCCAGTACCGGCTCTCGGGCTAGCGGGAGCAGCTATGGAGCGGAGCAGTTCTTC.

This chain uses TRBV5-6 with TRBJ2-3; no clear D gene. Trimming cost V 2 bases and J 6 bases, with 4 bases left between them. There are 11 residues in the CDR3. The germline gives CDR1 SGHDT, CDR2 YYEEEE. The CDR3 is CASSLSDTQYF. CDR3 coding DNA: TGTGCCAGCAGCTTATCCGATACGCAGTATTTT.

The genes are TRBV5-4 and TRBJ1-4; D is unresolved. CDR1 is SGHNT and CDR2 is YYREEE in the germline V gene (reference sequence). The V and J ends lost 4 bases and 6 bases respectively, with 13 bases between them. This CDR3 has 14 amino acids. The CDR3 loop is CASSHEASYEKLFF. Here the CDR3 DNA reads TGTGCCAGCAGCCACGAGGCTTCGTATGAAAAACTGTTTTTT.

The chain has TRBV27 and TRBJ1-6, with TRBD1 matching 10 bases. The CDR3 is made up of 17 amino acids. Germline V CDR1 and CDR2: MNHEY, SMNVEV (reference sequence). V gave up 7 bases and J gave up 7 bases; unmatched junction bases: 13. The CDR3 DNA follows: TGTGCCAGCACTGCGCTGGTCGGGACAGGGGACAATTCACCCCTCCACTTT. The encoded protein is CASTALVGTGDNSPLHF.

The chain couples TRBV28 to TRBJ2-7, with D perhaps matching TRBD2 (6 bases). V gave up 9 bases and J gave up 0 bases, with 15 bases separating them. This CDR3 has 14 amino acids. From germline, CDR1 is MDHEN and CDR2 SYDVKM. CDR3 sequence reads: CASQGFGGSYEQYF. DNA of the CDR3: TGTGCCAGTCAGGGTTTCGGGGGCTCCTACGAGCAGTACTTC.

The V gene is TRBV28, the J gene TRBJ1-2, with TRBD1 as a possible D gene (6 bases). Trimming removed 7 bases from V and 5 bases from J, with 11 bases in between. CDR1 is MDHEN, CDR2 SYDVKM, per germline. The CDR3 runs 12 residues. The CDR3 DNA reads as TGTGCCAGCAACGGACAGCAGTATGGCTACACCTTC. Translation: CASNGQQYGYTF.

The gene calls are TRBV7-9 and TRBJ2-7; D is undetermined. Trimming pared 3 bases from V and 1 base from J, leaving 7 bases between. Germline CDR1 is SEHNR and CDR2 is FQNEAQ (reference sequence). The CDR3 contains 13 residues. The CDR3 protein is CASSLSISYEQYF. CDR3 coding DNA: TGTGCCAGCAGCTTGTCGATATCCTACGAGCAGTACTTC.

This chain connects TRBV4-2 to TRBJ2-1, with D uncertain. From germline, CDR1 is LGHNA and CDR2 YNFKEQ. V gave up 1 base and J gave up 5 bases, with 18 bases separating them. The CDR3 spans 17 residues. DNA of the CDR3: TGTGCCAGCAGCCAAGTTTCCGGTTCTCCGATGGACAATGAGCAGTTCTTC. It specifies CASSQVSGSPMDNEQFF.

J is TRBJ1-4 and V is TRBV29-1, with a possible D match to TRBD1 (6 bases). V was trimmed by 4 bases and J by 7 bases, leaving 13 bases between them. The CDR3 has 13 residues. Germline V gene sequence: CDR1 SQVTM, CDR2 ANQGSEA. This chain's CDR3 is CSVGGQGGEKLFF. CDR3 DNA sequence: TGCAGCGTTGGGGGCCAAGGGGGTGAAAAACTGTTTTTT.

The chain joins TRBV6-5 to TRBJ2-1, with 13 positions matching TRBD2. The CDR3 consists of 16 residues. The V gene end was trimmed by 2 bases and the J gene end by 7 bases; junction bases not matched to a gene: 5. Germline V gene lookup returns CDR1 MNHEY and CDR2 SVGAGI. The DNA of the CDR3 is TGTGCCAGCAGTTACGGCGGACTAGCGGGAGATAATGAGCAGTTCTTC. Translation gives CASSYGGLAGDNEQFF.

The rearrangement joins TRBV19 to TRBJ2-1; 13 bases agree with TRBD2. The CDR3 runs 15 residues. After removal of 6 bases from V and 6 bases from J, the junction contained 5 bases not matched to a gene. Germline CDR1 is LNHDA and CDR2 is SQIVND (reference sequence). For the CDR3, the DNA is TGTGCCAGTAGCACTAGCGGGAGGGCCTCCAATGAGCAGTTCTTC. This codes for CASSTSGRASNEQFF. Full variable domain (missing parts from reference TRBV19 and TRBJ2-1): DGGITQSPKYLFRKEGQNVTLSCEQNLNHDAMYWYRQDPGQGLRLIYYSQIVNDFQKGDIAEGYSVSREKKESFPLTVTSAQKNPTAFYLCASSTSGRASNEQFFGPGTRLTVL.

The chain employs TRBV5-6 and TRBJ2-7, with 7 bases lining up with TRBD1. V was pared by 0 bases and J by 1 base, with 4 bases of the junction left unmatched. The length of the CDR3 is 15 residues. Germline CDR1 reads SGHDT; CDR2 reads YYEEEE. DNA of the CDR3: TGTGCCAGCAGCTTGGCAGGGGGAATATCCTACGAGCAGTACTTC. Amino acids: CASSLAGGISYEQYF.

The chain uses TRBV18 and TRBJ1-1, with TRBD1 as a possible D gene (5 bases). Trimming removed 1 base from V and 1 base from J, with 16 bases in between. The CDR3 is made up of 17 amino acids. CDR1 KGHSH and CDR2 LQKENI come from the germline V gene. In nucleotides, the CDR3 is TGTGCCAGCTCACCACTTAATCAGAGGGGATGGAACACTGAAGCTTTCTTT. Encoded protein: CASSPLNQRGWNTEAFF.

The table lists this clone with a count of one. The chain joins TRBV5-8 to TRBJ1-1, with D tentatively TRBD1 (6 bases). In germline, CDR1 is SGHTS, CDR2 YDEGEE. V gave up 4 bases and J gave up 11 bases, with 24 bases separating them. There are 15 residues in the CDR3. The CDR3 coding sequence is TGTGCCAGCAGCCAGGACTACAGGGCCCACCTGAGGGCTTTCTTT. It codes for CASSQDYRAHLRAFF.

The chain combines TRBV9 with TRBJ1-1, with a tentative D call TRBD1 (5 bases). The CDR3 is made up of 16 amino acids. The ends were cut back, 0 bases at V and 6 bases at J, with 18 bases in the middle. The germline V gene encodes CDR1 SGDLS and CDR2 YYNGEE. The CDR3 loop reads CASSVGLREVDAEAFF. The CDR3 region has the DNA TGTGCCAGCAGCGTAGGACTCAGGGAGGTAGACGCTGAAGCTTTCTTT.

The gene calls are TRBV19 and TRBJ1-5, with a tentative D call TRBD1 (5 bases). The V end was cut by 6 bases, the J end by 11 bases, with 20 bases between. The CDR3 totals 14 residues. The germline gives CDR1 LNHDA, CDR2 SQIVND (reference sequence). DNA of the CDR3: TGTGCCAGTAGCCCAGCCGGGACCCCCGAGGCCCAGCATTTT. It encodes CASSPAGTPEAQHF.

This chain uses TRBV27 with TRBJ2-2; tentatively, D is TRBD1 (6 bases). The CDR3 loop spans 16 amino acids. The V and J ends lost 7 bases and 5 bases respectively, with 20 bases between them. The germline gives CDR1 MNHEY, CDR2 SMNVEV (reference sequence). CDR3 region: CASTFTVGAPTGELFF. The CDR3 DNA reads as TGTGCCAGCACCTTCACCGTGGGGGCGCCAACCGGGGAGCTGTTTTTT.

The gene calls are TRBV19 and TRBJ2-2; maybe TRBD2 (6 bases). Per the germline V gene, CDR1 is LNHDA and CDR2 is SQIVND (reference sequence). This CDR3 comprises 16 residues. Trimming left V 8 bases short and J 7 bases short, with 23 bases between. The CDR3 sequence: CASQEGLTISVGELFF. The DNA for the CDR3 is TGTGCCAGTCAGGAGGGTCTGACGATTAGTGTCGGGGAGCTGTTTTTT. The full variable domain, with the rest looked up from reference TRBV19 and TRBJ2-2, is DGGITQSPKYLFRKEGQNVTLSCEQNLNHDAMYWYRQDPGQGLRLIYYSQIVNDFQKGDIAEGYSVSREKKESFPLTVTSAQKNPTAFYLCASQEGLTISVGELFFGEGSRLTVL.

V usage is TRBV28 and J usage is TRBJ1-2; D may be TRBD1 (6 bases). CDR3 length equals 13 residues. V lost 5 bases, J lost 4 bases, and 11 bases lay in between. In germline, CDR1 is MDHEN, CDR2 SYDVKM. CDR3 loop: CASSSGGVYGYTF. The CDR3 nucleotides are TGTGCCAGCAGTAGCGGGGGCGTCTATGGCTACACCTTC.

V and J are TRBV5-4 and TRBJ2-2, with D perhaps TRBD1 or TRBD2 (5 bases each). The CDR3 runs 16 residues. CDR1 is SGHNT, CDR2 YYREEE, per germline (reference sequence). V gave up 4 bases and J gave up 2 bases, with 15 bases separating them. The CDR3 nucleotides are TGTGCCAGCAGCGGAGAGGGACCGGAAAACACCGGGGAGCTGTTTTTT. It translates to CASSGEGPENTGELFF.